The 3 T cell receptor beta chains presented below share a single source sample, sequenced in a study of cytomegalovirus exposure and HLA in healthy donors. 60 Vbeta and 13 Jbeta primers were used in PCR. This table comes from immunoSEQ multiplex PCR, and its TCRdb copy is limited to in-frame clones, with some not included. The sample yields 130,000 to 150,000 clones, of which the top ten take up 1.5% to 2%. Source material: PBMCs. These receptors were collected from a woman aged 45-60 years in good health and CMV-seronegative.

V and J are TRBV19 and TRBJ2-7; 12 bases are shared with TRBD1. Germline CDR1 LNHDA, CDR2 SQIVND (reference sequence). This CDR3 region has 16 residues. Trimming at V came to 3 bases and at J to 4 bases, leaving 7 bases not matched to a gene. The DNA of the CDR3 is TGTGCCAGTAGTATCTCCCCGGGACAGGGGGCGTACGAGCAGTACTTC. This gives the protein CASSISPGQGAYEQYF.

This rearrangement joins TRBV19 to TRBJ1-2, with TRBD1 matching over 7 bases. Germline trimming cut 5 bases from V and 4 bases from J; bases unmatched to any gene: 4. From germline, CDR1 is LNHDA and CDR2 SQIVND (reference sequence). There are 13 residues in the CDR3. The CDR3 spells CASSRQGLYGYTF. Written as DNA, the CDR3 is TGTGCCAGTAGTCGACAGGGCCTCTATGGCTACACCTTC.

This chain connects TRBV28 to TRBJ2-1; D not resolved. Germline V gene lookup returns CDR1 MDHEN and CDR2 SYDVKM. The CDR3 runs to 11 residues. DNA of the CDR3: TGTGCTACGACTTCCTACAATGAGCAGTTCTTC. Protein sequence: CATTSYNEQFF.